Shown below are 30 T cell receptor beta chains from a single sample sequenced in a study of T cell clonality in common variable immunodeficiency. Study-level results: Fewer deletions and N-nucleotide insertions were reportedly seen in common variable immunodeficiency TCR beta sequences.

The antigens of these receptors remain unknown. Clones were read by immunoSEQ multiplex PCR, and TCRdb kept only the in-frame ones, dropping some. The sample yields around 40,000 clones, without any singletons. Sequenced input: peripheral blood mononuclear cells. The origin of the receptors is a human donor with common variable immunodeficiency.

This clone was detected a few times. Read data end 3 residues before the CDR3 end; the end is taken from the germline J gene. The chain recombines TRBV6-2 or TRBV6-3 with TRBJ2-5; the D gene is possibly TRBD2 (6 bases). Trimming took off 2 bases at V and 6 bases at J, with 16 bases between the two ends. Germline values: CDR1 MNHEY, CDR2 SVGEGT. The CDR3 has 15 amino acids. CDR3 DNA, as far as it was read: TGTGCCAGCAGTTACGGGCGGGATCTGATAAAGACC. This sequence encodes CASSYGRDLIKT. The full CDR3 sequence reads CASSYGRDLIKTQYF.

On this clone: Germline and junction disagree at one end, which may indicate a read error. From the germline J gene comes the end of the CDR3, since the read stops 3 residues before it. The gene calls are TRBV2 and TRBJ1-1, with TRBD1 identical over 8 bases. Germline V CDR1 and CDR2: SNHLY, FYNNEI. The CDR3 covers 13 residues. The CDR3 loop reads CASRDRENSEAFF. The CDR3 DNA, read in part, is TGTGCCAGCAGGGACAGGGAGAACTCTGAA.

In its sample, this clone was seen many times. The read halts 3 residues ahead of the CDR3 end, with the missing end drawn from the germline J gene. The J gene is TRBJ2-1, the V gene TRBV20-1; TRBD2 might be the D (6 bases). Per germline, CDR1 DFQATT and CDR2 SNEGSKA (reference sequence). This CDR3 spans 15 amino acids. With 6 bases removed from V and 5 bases from J, the gap between germline ends came to 20 bases. CDR3 DNA (partial): TGCAGTGCGCTAGAGATTAATAGCGGAGACAATGAG. It translates to CSALEINSGDNE. The whole CDR3 protein is CSALEINSGDNEQFF.

This clone has ten or more counts. The read terminates 3 residues ahead of where the CDR3 ends, so the germline J gene completes it. V is TRBV20-1 and J is TRBJ2-2; 9 bases agree with TRBD2. This CDR3 has 17 amino acids. The junction had 11 bases not matched to a gene; V was cut back by 2 bases and J by 4 bases. Germline V lookup: CDR1 DFQATT, CDR2 SNEGSKA (reference sequence). The CDR3 is CSARLAGRGPTTGELFF. The CDR3 DNA, read in part, is TGCAGTGCTAGACTAGCGGGACGGGGGCCTACCACCGGGGAG.

Details on this clone: Sequencing ends 3 residues short of the CDR3 end; the germline J gene provides the rest. The chain recombines TRBV5-6 with TRBJ2-7; 8 bases fit TRBD1. V trimming: 4 bases; J trimming: 6 bases; junction bases outside the gene matches: 6. This CDR3 has 13 residues. Germline CDR1 is SGHDT and CDR2 is YYEEEE. The CDR3 region is CASSTGQGPEQYF. CDR3 DNA, as far as it was read: TGTGCCAGCAGCACCGGACAGGGACCCGAG.

Concerning this clone: Sequencing ends 3 residues short of the CDR3 end; the germline J gene provides the rest. The chain uses TRBV30 and TRBJ1-2; 8 nucleotides agree with TRBD1. The CDR3 has 14 residues. CDR1 is GTSNPN and CDR2 is SVGIG in the germline V gene (reference sequence). CDR3 DNA, as far as it was read: TGTGCCTGGAGTGTAGACAGGGGCGCGGGAGGC. This gives the protein CAWSVDRGAGG. The complete CDR3 protein is CAWSVDRGAGGYTF.

This clone was picked up many times. With the read ending 3 residues before the CDR3 end, the germline J gene is used to fill in that end. The rearrangement uses TRBV18 and TRBJ2-5, with TRBD1 matching over 12 bases. V shed 6 bases, J shed 5 bases, and the junction held 13 bases outside the gene matches. Germline CDR1 is KGHSH and CDR2 is LQKENI. There are 17 residues in the CDR3. The sequenced part of the CDR3 DNA is TGTGCCAGCTCTCAAGCGGCCGGGACAGGGGGCCGGGAGACC. The encoded protein is CASSQAAGTGGRET. The CDR3 reads in full as CASSQAAGTGGRETQYF. Supplemented by reference TRBV18 and TRBJ2-5, the full variable domain reads NAGVMQNPRHLVRRRGQEARLRCSPMKGHSHVYWYRQLPEEGLKFMVYLQKENIIDESGMPKERFSAEFPKEGPSILRIQQVVRGDSAAYFCASSQAAGTGGRETQYFGPGTRLLVL.

In regard to this clone: The CDR3 end falls 3 residues outside the read, so it is completed with the germline J gene. The chain carries TRBV7-8 and TRBJ2-1; TRBD1 is a possible D gene (5 bases). Germline V gene lookup returns CDR1 SGHVS and CDR2 FQNEAQ. The CDR3 contains 15 residues. With 0 bases removed from V and 9 bases from J, the gap between germline ends came to 15 bases. The CDR3 spells CASSLARTSVSEQFF. Incomplete CDR3 DNA: TGTGCCAGCAGCTTAGCGCGGACATCCGTGTCTGAG.

Remarks on this clone: The read gets to within 3 residues of the CDR3 end, and the germline J gene fills in the rest. The chain links TRBV19 to TRBJ1-2, with 9 bases identical to TRBD1. The length of the CDR3 is 15 residues. Germline V CDR1 and CDR2: LNHDA, SQIVND (reference sequence). Germline trimming cut 4 bases from V and 0 bases from J; bases unmatched to any gene: 3. The CDR3 spells CASSRRTGANYGYTF. CDR3 DNA (partial): TGTGCCAGTAGTAGACGGACAGGGGCTAACTATGGC.

This clone was counted many times. The read ends 3 residues shy of where the CDR3 ends; the end is completed using the germline J gene. This rearrangement joins TRBV19 to TRBJ2-3, with 12 bases that match TRBD1. Germline CDR1 is LNHDA and CDR2 is SQIVND (reference sequence). There are 14 residues in the CDR3. With 8 bases clipped from V and 6 bases from J, the junction kept 6 bases outside the gene matches. CDR3 bases read: TGTGCCAGTCTGGGACAGGGGGCCGAGGATACG. Its translation is CASLGQGAEDT. The full CDR3 protein reads CASLGQGAEDTQYF.

Only a few counts were recorded for this clone. The CDR3 sequence is CASSRQTTGYENYGYTF. The CDR3 DNA, read in part, is TGCGCCAGCAGCCGTCAAACCACAGGGTACGAAAACTATGGC. The gene calls are TRBV5-1 and TRBJ1-2; D perhaps matches TRBD1 (6 bases). The CDR3 is cut off 3 residues early in the read; its end comes from the germline J gene. CDR1 is SGHRS and CDR2 is YFSETQ in the germline V gene. This CDR3 has 17 residues. V lost 4 bases and J 2 bases, leaving 21 bases between the germline ends.

This clone was counted at least ten times. The CDR3 is cut off 3 residues early in the read; its end comes from the germline J gene. This rearrangement joins TRBV29-1 to TRBJ2-7, with 7 nucleotides matching TRBD1. Losses at the gene ends were 6 bases for V and 6 bases for J; bases not matched to a gene: 8. Looked up from germline, CDR1 is SQVTM and CDR2 is ANQGSEA. There are 12 residues in the CDR3. The covered CDR3 bases are TGCAGCGTGGCCAGGGACAGCCTCGAG. It specifies CSVARDSLE. The full CDR3 is CSVARDSLEQYF.

As to this clone: The CDR3 end lies 3 residues beyond the end of the read and is filled in from the germline J gene. The chain uses TRBV2 and TRBJ2-7; weak D call: TRBD2 (6 bases). The V end was cut by 9 bases, the J end by 2 bases, with 11 bases between. Germline loops: CDR1 SNHLY, CDR2 FYNNEI. CDR3 size: 12 residues. The covered CDR3 bases are TGTGCCAGTTCGGACTACCCCTACGAG. Its protein is CASSDYPYE. The entire CDR3 sequence reads CASSDYPYEQYF.

As to this clone: The read terminates 3 residues before the CDR3 end, so the remaining end is supplied by the germline J gene. The chain links TRBV7-9 to TRBJ2-1, with TRBD2 identical over 9 bases. Trimming cost V 6 bases and J 6 bases; bases outside gene matches: 6. Germline V gene data show CDR1 as SEHNR and CDR2 as FQNEAQ (reference sequence). This CDR3 comprises 14 residues. Partial CDR3 DNA: TGTGCCAGCAGGTCTAGCGGGAAGGCCAATGAG. Residues: CASRSSGKANE. The full CDR3 protein is CASRSSGKANEQFF.

This clone was seen a few times. The sequence runs out 3 residues before the end of the CDR3; the remainder is reconstructed from the germline J gene. The rearrangement uses TRBV2 and TRBJ2-3; 10 bases align to TRBD1. The CDR3 contains 16 residues. The V and J ends lost 5 bases and 2 bases, in that order; junction bases with no gene match: 7. Germline V gives CDR1 SNHLY, CDR2 FYNNEI. Incomplete CDR3 DNA: TGTGCCAGCAGTAGTGACAGGGGGCGAATCACAGATACG. Amino acids: CASSSDRGRITDT. The full CDR3 sequence reads CASSSDRGRITDTQYF.

With regard to this clone: The read gets to within 3 residues of the CDR3 end, and the germline J gene fills in the rest. The gene calls are TRBV2 and TRBJ2-7; the match to TRBD1 covers 7 bases. The ends lost 10 bases at V and 1 base at J; junction bases unmatched: 10. The germline CDR1 and CDR2 sequences are SNHLY and FYNNEI. The CDR3 is 14 residues long. The DNA read from the CDR3 is TGTGCCATTTGGGGTGGGACAGTATCCTACGAG. This translates into CAIWGGTVSYE. The CDR3 in its entirety is CAIWGGTVSYEQYF.

This clone was counted at least ten times. The read ends 3 residues early relative to the CDR3; the germline J gene fills the gap. The chain combines TRBV19 with TRBJ2-3; TRBD1 matches at 8 bases. The CDR3 sequence is 15 residues long. The J segment lost 4 bases and the V segment lost 3 bases, leaving 6 bases of the junction unmatched. Per germline, CDR1 LNHDA and CDR2 SQIVND (reference sequence). The CDR3 is CASSMSGGAADTQYF. The sequenced CDR3 bases are TGTGCCAGTAGTATGTCAGGGGGCGCAGCAGATACG.

This clone has at least ten counts. The CDR3 end lies 3 residues beyond the end of the read and is filled in from the germline J gene. The chain has TRBV20-1 and TRBJ2-3; 7 bases match TRBD2. Germline-derived CDR1 and CDR2 are DFQATT and SNEGSKA (reference sequence). V gave up 7 bases and J gave up 4 bases; unmatched junction bases: 17. This CDR3 is built from 16 residues. Here the CDR3 reads CSVWGGSPGSADTQYF. The CDR3 DNA, read in part, is TGCAGTGTGTGGGGGGGATCACCAGGTAGCGCAGATACG.

This clone occurred many times. The read halts 3 residues ahead of the CDR3 end, with the missing end drawn from the germline J gene. J is TRBJ1-4 and V is TRBV7-6; 9 bases are shared with TRBD1. Germline trimming cut 5 bases from V and 8 bases from J; bases unmatched to any gene: 9. CDR1 is SGHVS and CDR2 is FNYEAQ in the germline V gene. This CDR3 is built from 15 residues. CDR3 sequence: CASSLPYGTGEKLFF. Incomplete CDR3 DNA: TGTGCCAGCAGCCTTCCCTACGGGACAGGGGAAAAA.

Comment on this clone: The CDR3 is cut off 3 residues early in the read; its end comes from the germline J gene. The same CDR3 also results from other DNA sequences found in this sample. The rearrangement uses TRBV19 and TRBJ1-1, with D maybe TRBD1 (5 bases). Germline lookup yields CDR1 LNHDA and CDR2 SQIVND (reference sequence). V lost 0 bases to trimming and J lost 1 base, with 6 bases between them. The CDR3 totals 14 residues. The DNA read from the CDR3 is TGTGCCAGTAGTATAGACAGGGCGAACACTGAA. This codes for CASSIDRANTE. The complete CDR3 reads CASSIDRANTEAFF. The variable domain in full, with the rest retrieved from reference TRBV19 and TRBJ1-1, is DGGITQSPKYLFRKEGQNVTLSCEQNLNHDAMYWYRQDPGQGLRLIYYSQIVNDFQKGDIAEGYSVSREKKESFPLTVTSAQKNPTAFYLCASSIDRANTEAFFGQGTRLTVV.

This clone was seen a handful of times. From the germline J gene comes the end of the CDR3, since the read stops 3 residues before it. The chain couples TRBV11-2 to TRBJ2-7, with D perhaps matching TRBD2 (5 bases). The germline CDR1 and CDR2 sequences are SGHAT and FQNNGV. Trimming left V 5 bases short and J 2 bases short, with 16 bases between. The CDR3 runs 15 residues. The CDR3 DNA, read in part, is TGTGCCAGCAGCCCCGGGGAGCTCATAGCCTACGAG. This translates into CASSPGELIAYE. The CDR3 in full is CASSPGELIAYEQYF.

This clone turned up a few times. The read ends 3 residues before the CDR3 terminus; that terminus is restored from the germline J gene. The rearrangement joins TRBV7-6 to TRBJ2-7, with 8 bases aligning to TRBD1. The V gene end was trimmed by 1 base and the J gene end by 1 base; junction bases not matched to a gene: 12. Germline CDR1 and CDR2: SGHVS and FNYEAQ. The CDR3 is made up of 18 amino acids. The sequenced CDR3 bases are TGTGCCAGCAGCTTAGTCGTCTCAGGGGGCACGGGGTCCTACGAG. It encodes CASSLVVSGGTGSYE. The whole CDR3 protein is CASSLVVSGGTGSYEQYF. Combining the CDR3 with reference TRBV7-6 and TRBJ2-7 gives the whole variable domain GAGVSQSPRYKVTKRGQDVALRCDPISGHVSLYWYRQALGQGPEFLTYFNYEAQQDKSGLPNDRFSAERPEGSISTLTIQRTEQRDSAMYRCASSLVVSGGTGSYEQYFGPGTRLTVT.

A note on this clone: Coverage ceases 3 residues before the CDR3 finishes, and the germline J gene fills in the end. V usage is TRBV20-1 and J usage is TRBJ2-7, with TRBD2 matching over 11 bases. V dropped 6 bases and J dropped 2; count of bases not matched to a gene: 9. Germline V gives CDR1 DFQATT, CDR2 SNEGSKA (reference sequence). The CDR3 is 15 residues long. Incomplete CDR3 DNA: TGCAGTGCCACTCTAGCGGGAGGTCAAACCTACGAG. Translated: CSATLAGGQTYE. The full CDR3 is CSATLAGGQTYEQYF.

This clone was observed at least ten times. The CDR3 end falls 3 residues outside the read, so it is completed with the germline J gene. The V and J genes are TRBV10-3 and TRBJ1-2; the match to TRBD1 covers 10 bases. Germline assignment: CDR1 ENHRY and CDR2 SYGVKD. J was trimmed by 2 bases and V by 7 bases; bases with no gene match: 7. CDR3 length: 15 residues. The CDR3: CAIKHPGQGNYGYTF. The sequenced CDR3 bases are TGTGCCATCAAGCACCCGGGACAGGGGAACTATGGC.

In this sample, this clone turned up a few times. The CDR3 is cut off 3 residues early in the read; its end comes from the germline J gene. This chain links TRBV13 with TRBJ2-2; 7 bases agree with TRBD1. With V trimmed by 4 bases and J by 4 bases, 12 bases remained unmatched. Per the germline V gene, CDR1 is PRHDT and CDR2 is FYEKMQ (reference sequence). The CDR3 loop spans 17 amino acids. The CDR3 sequence: CASSSTMTGPPTGELFF. The CDR3 bases that were read are TGTGCCAGCAGCTCGACTATGACAGGGCCCCCCACCGGGGAG.

This clone was seen only a few times. The read stops 3 residues short of the end of the CDR3; the missing end is completed from the germline J gene. The chain has TRBV30 and TRBJ1-5; no clear D gene. Germline lookup yields CDR1 GTSNPN and CDR2 SVGIG (reference sequence). Trimming stripped 3 bases from V and 1 base from J, with 13 bases between. The CDR3 totals 15 residues. Partial CDR3 DNA: TGTGCCTGGAGCGCTCCACTGAGAAGCAATCAGCCC. It specifies CAWSAPLRSNQP. The full-length CDR3 reads as CAWSAPLRSNQPQHF.

There are a few counts of this clone. The read ends 3 residues shy of where the CDR3 ends; the end is completed using the germline J gene. The genes are TRBV20-1 and TRBJ2-7, with 9 positions matching TRBD2. In germline, CDR1 is DFQATT, CDR2 SNEGSKA (reference sequence). The V and J ends lost 0 bases and 4 bases, in that order; junction bases with no gene match: 4. The CDR3 runs 14 residues. This CDR3 reads CSARDGLATYEQYF. The CDR3 bases that were read are TGCAGTGCTAGAGATGGACTAGCGACATACGAG.

As to this clone: The read ends 3 residues shy of where the CDR3 ends; the end is completed using the germline J gene. V and J are TRBV19 and TRBJ2-7; TRBD1 might be the D (6 bases). The CDR3 contains 13 residues. Trimming removed 3 bases at V and 3 bases at J, with 9 bases between. Germline V gene sequence: CDR1 LNHDA, CDR2 SQIVND (reference sequence). CDR3 DNA (partial): TGTGCCAGTAGTATTAAGACAGGCTACGAG. This codes for CASSIKTGYE. The full CDR3 reads CASSIKTGYEQYF.

About this clone: From the germline J gene comes the end of the CDR3, since the read stops 3 residues before it. The V call is TRBV7-6, the J call TRBJ2-2; 10 bases map to TRBD2. V gave up 3 bases and J gave up 6 bases; unmatched junction bases: 10. Germline CDR1 SGHVS, CDR2 FNYEAQ. The CDR3 runs to 17 residues. The CDR3 loop reads CASSFGVAGGLAGELFF. CDR3 bases read: TGTGCCAGCAGCTTTGGGGTAGCGGGGGGCCTCGCCGGGGAG. Complete variable domain (other parts from reference TRBV7-6 and TRBJ2-2): GAGVSQSPRYKVTKRGQDVALRCDPISGHVSLYWYRQALGQGPEFLTYFNYEAQQDKSGLPNDRFSAERPEGSISTLTIQRTEQRDSAMYRCASSFGVAGGLAGELFFGEGSRLTVL.

This clone has just a few counts. The observed sequence ends 3 residues before the CDR3 terminus, with the missing tail filled in from the germline J gene. This chain uses TRBV19 with TRBJ2-3; TRBD2 agrees at 12 bases. Losses at the gene ends were 5 bases for V and 5 bases for J; bases not matched to a gene: 8. The CDR3 has 16 residues. CDR1 and CDR2 (germline): LNHDA, SQIVND (reference sequence). The sequenced part of the CDR3 DNA is TGTGCCAGTAGTCGGGCTAGCGGGGGGGGGTTAGATACG. Translating it yields CASSRASGGGLDT. The full CDR3 sequence reads CASSRASGGGLDTQYF.